This section outlines one T cell receptor beta chain sequence together with its context. Its antigen is not known. Each cell subset's genomic DNA was divided evenly among several immunoSEQ plates. In replicate PCRs of sorted subsets, 150 to 200 ng DNA, roughly 27,000 T cell genomes, was used. Per the study methods: For the immunoSEQ data, sequences were junction-only without quality scores, so filtering differed. TCRdb's table, derived via immunoSEQ multiplex PCR, lists solely in-frame clones and lacks some. The V and J calls and clone size were taken over from that table, and D and trimming were inferred from the DNA. The sample gives around 2,000,000 clones, 90% to 95% of which show up once; around 1.7% is in the top ten. This sample is part of a study of shared clonotypes between healthy human individuals. V gave up 6 bases and J gave up 3 bases; unmatched junction bases: 4. The CDR3 has 15 residues. Germline CDR1 reads MNHEY; CDR2 reads SVGAGI.

In the naive CD8 group, cells lacked CD45RO and were positively selected for CCR7, so terminally differentiated effector memory CD45RA+ cells were left out. Study-wide findings and caveats: Naive subsets typically showed greater estimated richness than memory subsets.

The chain employs TRBV6-5 and TRBJ2-3, with TRBD2 identical over 12 bases. The sequenced sample consisted of naive CD8+ T cells from PBMCs. The source of this sequence is a man aged 18-30 years in good health. Some clones in this sample may be carry-over from other donors' samples. CDR3 residues: CASSQGTSGTDTQYF. CDR3 coding DNA: TGTGCCAGCAGCCAAGGGACTAGCGGGACAGATACGCAGTATTTT.